Sequencing of this T cell receptor beta chain was carried out in a study of shared clonotypes between healthy human individuals. Overall study findings and caveats: It was expected that sequencing depth would affect clonotype sharing among donors.

This table comes from immunoSEQ multiplex PCR, and its TCRdb copy is limited to in-frame clones, with some not included. The data hold roughly 640,000 clones, with more than 95% observed a single time. As regards this clone: Antigen: not known.

V lost 3 bases and J 7 bases, leaving 12 bases between the germline ends. The CDR3 spans 13 residues. Germline CDR1 is LNHDA and CDR2 is SQIVND (reference sequence). Each sample came from a Caucasian adult donor living in Nashville, Tennessee. This TCR derives from a woman in her twenties or thirties in good health. The chain uses TRBV19 and TRBJ1-1, with a weak D call TRBD1 (5 bases). Sequenced material: naive CD4+ T cells sorted from blood. Subset reported: CD45RA+ positively selected. The CDR3 sequence is CASSIRGRGEAFF. The CDR3 bases are TGTGCCAGTAGTATTCGGGGAAGGGGTGAAGCTTTCTTT.